The 29 T cell receptor beta chains below come from one sample, sequenced in a study of blood T cell repertoires in COVID-19. The assay was immunoSEQ multiplex PCR, and TCRdb's table has in-frame clones only and misses some. The sample contains hundreds of thousands of clones, 90% of which appear only once. The sequencing input was PBMCs or T cells enriched from blood (not recorded which). These TCRs come from a woman between 18 and 30 years old with acute COVID-19.

CDR3 sequence (DNA): TGTGCCAGCAGCGGTATCGAGGCCGGCTATGGCTACACCTTC. Translation: CASSGIEAGYGYTF. This chain joins TRBV9 and TRBJ1-2, with D hard to call. CDR3 length: 14 amino acids. CDR1 is SGDLS, CDR2 YYNGEE, per germline. V was shortened by 3 bases and J by 4 bases, with 13 bases between the two germline ends. Complete variable domain (other parts from reference TRBV9 and TRBJ1-2): DSGVTQTPKHLITATGQRVTLRCSPRSGDLSVYWYQQSLDQGLQFLIQYYNGEERAKGNILERFSAQQFPDLHSELNLSSLELGDSALYFCASSGIEAGYGYTFGSGTRLTVV.

CDR3 sequence: CASSQAVGEIEQYF. In DNA form, the CDR3 reads TGCGCCAGCAGCCAGGCCGTAGGGGAAATCGAGCAGTACTTC. The genes are TRBV4-1 and TRBJ2-7; tentative D call: TRBD1 (5 bases). The CDR3 loop spans 14 amino acids. CDR1 is MGHRA and CDR2 is YSYEKL in the germline V gene. Deletions cut 3 bases from V and 6 bases from J, with 15 bases between.

J is TRBJ1-4 and V is TRBV11-3; TRBD1 matches at 7 bases. The CDR3 consists of 14 residues. Per germline, CDR1 SGHNT and CDR2 YENEEA. The J segment lost 5 bases and the V segment lost 5 bases, leaving 5 bases of the junction unmatched. DNA of the CDR3: TGTGCCAGCAGCCCTCGACAGGGAAATGAAAAACTGTTTTTT. Protein product: CASSPRQGNEKLFF.

This clone occurred once. The rearrangement links TRBV28 to TRBJ1-4; D call uncertain. Per the germline V gene, CDR1 is MDHEN and CDR2 is SYDVKM. The V end lost 6 bases, the J end lost 8 bases, and 16 bases lay between the germline ends. This CDR3 comprises 14 residues. The CDR3: CASRVTGREEKLFF. The DNA of the CDR3 is TGTGCCAGCAGGGTTACGGGGAGGGAGGAAAAACTGTTTTTT.

The chain is built from TRBV19 and TRBJ2-7; 7 bases line up with TRBD2. CDR3 size: 18 residues. The germline CDR1 and CDR2 sequences are LNHDA and SQIVND (reference sequence). V was pared by 8 bases and J by 2 bases, with 21 bases of the junction left unmatched. DNA for the CDR3: TGTGCCAGTGGCGCGGAGGGGTCCCCCCGGGAGGACCCCTACGAGCAGTACTTC. Its protein product is CASGAEGSPREDPYEQYF.

The V gene is TRBV29-1, the J gene TRBJ2-2, with D possibly matching TRBD2 (5 bases). Trimming left V 6 bases short and J 6 bases short, with 11 bases between. The germline V gene encodes CDR1 SQVTM and CDR2 ANQGSEA. The CDR3 has 12 residues. CDR3 amino acids: CSVLATPGELFF. DNA for the CDR3: TGCAGCGTGTTAGCGACTCCCGGGGAGCTGTTTTTT.

This clone was recorded only once. The J gene is TRBJ2-1, the V gene TRBV7-6, with TRBD2 identical over 9 bases. The V segment lost 1 base and the J segment 9 bases; nucleotides outside the gene matches: 7. This CDR3 comprises 15 residues. CDR1 SGHVS and CDR2 FNYEAQ come from the germline V gene. CDR3 sequence: CASSLVGTSLGEQFF. In nucleotides, the CDR3 is TGTGCCAGCAGCTTAGTTGGGACTAGCCTGGGTGAGCAGTTCTTC.

V and J are TRBV20-1 and TRBJ2-5; D not resolved. This CDR3 spans 11 amino acids. Germline V gene lookup returns CDR1 DFQATT and CDR2 SNEGSKA (reference sequence). The V gene lost 6 bases and the J gene lost 4 bases, with 9 bases spanning the gap. CDR3 nucleotide sequence: TGCAGTGCCGGCCTAGGAGAGACCCAGTACTTC. Translated: CSAGLGETQYF.

This chain connects TRBV14 to TRBJ2-7, with 9 bases identical to TRBD1. CDR1 and CDR2 from the germline V gene are SGHDN and FVKESK. This CDR3 is built from 15 residues. With 3 bases clipped from V and 4 bases from J, the junction kept 7 bases outside the gene matches. The CDR3 DNA reads TGTGCCAGCAGCCAGGACCGGGACAGGGATTACGAGCAGTACTTC. This codes for CASSQDRDRDYEQYF.

This chain connects TRBV3-1 (or the pseudogene TRBV3-2) to TRBJ2-1, with 7 bases that match TRBD2. J was trimmed by 6 bases and V by 0 bases; bases with no gene match: 17. The CDR3 runs to 19 residues. Germline V lookup: CDR1 LGHDT, CDR2 YNNKEL (reference sequence). The CDR3 coding sequence is TGTGCCAGCAGCCAAGATCAGAACGGGAGGCCCTCATGGGGCAATGAGCAGTTCTTC. Translating it yields CASSQDQNGRPSWGNEQFF.

The V and J genes are TRBV9 and TRBJ1-5; weak D call: TRBD1 (6 bases). CDR3 length: 14 amino acids. With 0 bases removed from V and 4 bases from J, the gap between germline ends came to 8 bases. The germline V gene has CDR1 SGDLS and CDR2 YYNGEE. The CDR3 DNA reads as TGTGCCAGCAGCGTAGACAGGGTGAATCAGCCCCAGCATTTT. Encoded protein: CASSVDRVNQPQHF.

The chain is built from TRBV7-9 and TRBJ2-2; D is perhaps TRBD1 (6 bases). V was shortened by 5 bases and J by 7 bases, with 20 bases between the two germline ends. This CDR3 comprises 16 residues. From germline, CDR1 is SEHNR and CDR2 FQNEAQ (reference sequence). The CDR3 is CASSVFVGAEGGELFF. In nucleotides, the CDR3 is TGTGCCAGCAGCGTGTTTGTGGGGGCTGAAGGCGGGGAGCTGTTTTTT.

The V and J genes are TRBV5-1 and TRBJ2-2, with 9 nucleotides matching TRBD1. The germline gives CDR1 SGHRS, CDR2 YFSETQ. The CDR3 spans 19 residues. V gave up 0 bases and J gave up 4 bases; unmatched junction bases: 13. CDR3 nucleotides: TGCGCCAGCAGCTTGGACATGGACAGGGGACCCGGATCCACCGGGGAGCTGTTTTTT. This encodes CASSLDMDRGPGSTGELFF.

CDR3 DNA sequence: TGTGCCAGCAGTTCCGGACTAGCGCGCTACGAGCAGTACTTC. Translation gives CASSSGLARYEQYF. The chain is built from TRBV27 and TRBJ2-7; 9 bases fit TRBD2. The CDR3 spans 14 residues. The ends lost 4 bases at V and 3 bases at J; junction bases unmatched: 4. Germline-derived CDR1 and CDR2 are MNHEY and SMNVEV (reference sequence).

The CDR3: CASSSPSRVGYTF. The CDR3 DNA follows: TGTGCCAGCAGTTCCCCCAGCAGGGTTGGCTACACCTTC. The genes are TRBV28 and TRBJ1-2; D perhaps matches TRBD1 (5 bases). Germline assignment: CDR1 MDHEN and CDR2 SYDVKM. There are 13 residues in the CDR3. Trimming pared 4 bases from V and 7 bases from J, leaving 13 bases between.

J is TRBJ1-5 and V is TRBV3-1 (or the pseudogene TRBV3-2), with unresolved D. V lost 2 bases, J lost 3 bases, and 11 bases lay in between. Germline-derived CDR1 and CDR2 are LGHDT and YNNKEL (reference sequence). The CDR3 totals 15 residues. The CDR3 DNA reads TGTGCCAGCAGCCAAAATTCGGGATCCAATCAGCCCCAGCATTTT. It specifies CASSQNSGSNQPQHF.

V gene TRBV2 combines with J gene TRBJ2-7; tentatively, D is TRBD1 (5 bases). Trimming removed 6 bases from V and 9 bases from J, with 9 bases in between. From germline, CDR1 is SNHLY and CDR2 FYNNEI. The length of the CDR3 is 10 residues. This CDR3 is CASSAGWQYF. Here the CDR3 DNA reads TGTGCCAGCAGCGCAGGGTGGCAGTACTTC.

This clone was detected only a few times. Different DNA sequences within this sample yield the same CDR3. The CDR3 nucleotides read TGTGCCAGCAGCGTTGGGGCAGGGAATGAAAAACTGTTTTTT. Protein sequence: CASSVGAGNEKLFF. The chain joins TRBV9 to TRBJ1-4; weak D call: TRBD1 (5 bases). The V gene lost 2 bases and the J gene lost 5 bases, with 10 bases spanning the gap. The CDR3 extends over 14 amino acids. The germline gives CDR1 SGDLS, CDR2 YYNGEE.

The chain carries TRBV7-2 and TRBJ1-5, with TRBD1 as a possible D gene (6 bases). CDR1 is SGHTA and CDR2 is FQGNSA in the germline V gene. The germline V and J ends were trimmed by 1 base and 3 bases, with 13 bases remaining between them. There are 16 residues in the CDR3. The CDR3 sequence: CASSLEGRGFNQPQHF. CDR3 DNA: TGTGCCAGCAGCTTAGAGGGAAGGGGGTTCAATCAGCCCCAGCATTTT.

The genes are TRBV27 and TRBJ1-5, with a tentative D call TRBD1 (5 bases). The CDR3 extends over 16 amino acids. CDR1 MNHEY and CDR2 SMNVEV come from the germline V gene (reference sequence). Trimming shortened V by 3 bases and J by 7 bases, and 19 bases separated the two germline ends. The CDR3 region has the DNA TGTGCCAGCAGTTTGTGGTCCCCAGGGAAGTTACAGCCCCAGCATTTT. It yields the protein CASSLWSPGKLQPQHF.

The chain has TRBV2 and TRBJ2-2, with a weak D call TRBD2 (6 bases). This CDR3 has 14 amino acids. V was shortened by 7 bases and J by 2 bases, with 11 bases between the two germline ends. CDR1 and CDR2 (germline): SNHLY, FYNNEI. CDR3 bases: TGTGCCAGCAAAACGGGAGATAACACCGGGGAGCTGTTTTTT. It yields the protein CASKTGDNTGELFF.

The chain links TRBV19 to TRBJ1-4; no definite D call. Germline V CDR1 and CDR2: LNHDA, SQIVND (reference sequence). The CDR3 covers 15 residues. V was cut by 1 base and J by 4 bases, with 10 bases left in between. CDR3 sequence reads: CASSIAGGRNEKLFF. For the CDR3, the DNA is TGTGCCAGTAGTATAGCGGGAGGGCGTAATGAAAAACTGTTTTTT.

Details on this clone: At one boundary the junction diverges from the germline segment, which might be a read error. The genes are TRBV7-7 and TRBJ2-1, with 7 bases identical to TRBD2. The CDR3 extends over 16 amino acids. The germline gives CDR1 SSHAT, CDR2 FNYEAQ (reference sequence). The CDR3, as DNA: TGTGCTAGCAGCCCCTACGGGGGTGGCAGCGGGGATGAGCAGTTCTTC. Amino acids: CASSPYGGGSGDEQFF.

The rearrangement links TRBV4-1 to TRBJ2-2, with TRBD2 identical over 10 bases. Germline V lookup: CDR1 MGHRA, CDR2 YSYEKL. CDR3 size: 18 residues. V dropped 0 bases and J dropped 0; count of bases not matched to a gene: 4. DNA of the CDR3: TGCGCCAGCAGCCAAGAGCTAGCGGGGGCCGCGAACACCGGGGAGCTGTTTTTT. It specifies CASSQELAGAANTGELFF.

This clone was observed a single time. V and J are TRBV28 and TRBJ1-2, with TRBD1 identical over 7 bases. Germline assignment: CDR1 MDHEN and CDR2 SYDVKM. CDR3 length equals 15 residues. J lost 0 bases, V lost 9 bases, and 10 bases had no gene match. The CDR3: CASLGGQTANYGYTF. The DNA for the CDR3 is TGTGCCAGTCTTGGGGGACAGACGGCTAACTATGGCTACACCTTC.

This chain links TRBV11-3 with TRBJ2-7; TRBD2 might be the D (7 bases). The length of the CDR3 is 14 residues. In germline, CDR1 is SGHNT, CDR2 YENEEA. Trimming pared 5 bases from V and 7 bases from J, leaving 18 bases between. For the CDR3, the DNA is TGTGCCAGCAGCCGAGGGGGGGAGGAATGGGAGCAGTACTTC. Protein sequence: CASSRGGEEWEQYF.

This clone has just a few counts. J is TRBJ1-2 and V is TRBV20-1, with 7 bases matching TRBD1. J lost 8 bases, V lost 6 bases, and 3 bases had no gene match. Germline V gene lookup returns CDR1 DFQATT and CDR2 SNEGSKA (reference sequence). The CDR3 contains 10 residues. CDR3 sequence: CSARQGGYTF. The CDR3 DNA is TGCAGTGCCAGACAGGGCGGCTACACCTTC.

The chain has TRBV5-1 and TRBJ1-5; TRBD1 aligns across 7 bases. The germline CDR1 and CDR2 sequences are SGHRS and YFSETQ. The CDR3 consists of 15 residues. The ends lost 4 bases at V and 5 bases at J; junction bases unmatched: 9. The chain's CDR3 is CASSAGTEIHQPQHF. The CDR3 DNA sequence: TGCGCCAGCAGCGCCGGGACAGAGATCCATCAGCCCCAGCATTTT.

The genes are TRBV4-1 and TRBJ2-2, with TRBD2 as a possible D gene (6 bases). Germline V gives CDR1 MGHRA, CDR2 YSYEKL. The CDR3 spans 16 residues. V was shortened by 4 bases and J by 7 bases, with 19 bases between the two germline ends. The DNA of the CDR3 is TGCGCCAGCAGCCGCGACTTTAGCGGTCTTAGCGGGGAGCTGTTTTTT. Translation: CASSRDFSGLSGELFF.